The 9 T cell receptor beta chains in this list originate from one sample, sequenced in a study of T cells in Graves' hyperthyroidism and ophthalmopathy. From RNA transcripts, TCR beta CDR3 regions were amplified. First-round RT-PCR of the TCR CDR3 relied on the HTBI primer set. TCRdb re-called the multiplex PCR reads with MiXCR, one entry per CDR3 protein. Here the sample spans approximately 640,000 distinct CDR3 sequences, about 45% being singletons. The sequencing input was peripheral blood or thyroid tissue (not recorded which). The receptors originated from an adult man with Graves' disease, either hyperthyroidism or ophthalmopathy (not recorded which).

J is TRBJ1-2 and V is TRBV7-2, with a possible D match to TRBD1 (6 bases). The V gene lost 5 bases and the J gene lost 12 bases, with 25 bases spanning the gap. The CDR3 is 15 residues long. Looked up from germline, CDR1 is SGHTA and CDR2 is FQGNSA. CDR3 coding DNA: TGTGCCAGCAGCCAAGATCCCGGACAGACGTTGGGCCACACCTTC. This gives the protein CASSQDPGQTLGHTF.

This chain connects TRBV5-1 to TRBJ2-7, with D perhaps matching TRBD1 (6 bases). CDR1 and CDR2 from the germline V gene are SGHRS and YFSETQ. The germline V and J ends were trimmed by 0 bases and 0 bases, with 16 bases remaining between them. The CDR3 is 17 amino acids. CDR3 nucleotides: TGCGCCAGCAGCTTGGATCTGGGACAAAGTTTCTCCTACGAGCAGTACTTC. Translating it yields CASSLDLGQSFSYEQYF.

The rearrangement uses TRBV10-3 and TRBJ2-7; 7 bases match TRBD2. This CDR3 has 14 residues. V lost 4 bases to trimming and J lost 0 bases; unmatched junction nucleotides: 3. Germline loops: CDR1 ENHRY, CDR2 SYGVKD. The CDR3 sequence is CAISATSHSYEQYF. The CDR3 DNA follows: TGTGCCATCAGTGCGACTAGCCACTCCTACGAGCAGTACTTC.

This clonotype has a count of ten or more. The J gene is TRBJ1-1, the V gene TRBV29-1; D ambiguous. This CDR3 region has 13 residues. V was cut by 0 bases and J by 1 base, with 6 bases left in between. In germline, CDR1 is SQVTM, CDR2 ANQGSEA. The CDR3 loop is CSVEDNSNTEAFF. In nucleotides, the CDR3 is TGCAGCGTTGAAGACAACTCGAACACTGAAGCTTTCTTT.

This clonotype showed up many times. The V and J genes are TRBV10-3 and TRBJ1-2, with D unresolved. The CDR3 length is 15 residues. Trimming cost V 0 bases and J 6 bases, with 14 bases left between them. Germline V CDR1 and CDR2: ENHRY, SYGVKD. This chain's CDR3 is CAISESGTDRDGYTF. The CDR3 DNA follows: TGTGCCATCAGTGAGTCCGGAACAGATCGAGATGGCTACACCTTC.

In its sample, this clonotype was seen many times. This chain links TRBV7-9 with TRBJ1-4; 7 bases agree with TRBD1. Germline V lookup: CDR1 SEHNR, CDR2 FQNEAQ (reference sequence). Trimming removed 6 bases from V and 4 bases from J; junction bases left unmatched: 5. The CDR3 covers 14 residues. The CDR3 region is CASRVRGLNEKLFF. The CDR3 bases are TGTGCCAGCAGGGTTAGGGGGCTTAATGAAAAACTGTTTTTT.

The rearrangement links TRBV29-1 to TRBJ2-7; 7 bases align to TRBD1. V lost 2 bases, J lost 2 bases, and 6 bases stayed unmatched. This CDR3 is 14 amino acids long. In germline, CDR1 is SQVTM, CDR2 ANQGSEA. As DNA, the CDR3 is TGCAGCGTTGAATTCCCGGGACAGACCTACGAGCAGTACTTC. Protein: CSVEFPGQTYEQYF.

CDR3 sequence (DNA): TGTGCCAGCAGCTTCCGGGACAGGGGGGCGGAGGAACTGTTTTTT. Protein: CASSFRDRGAEELFF. This chain connects TRBV7-9 to TRBJ1-4; TRBD1 aligns across 11 bases. CDR1 is SEHNR, CDR2 FQNEAQ, per germline (reference sequence). With 3 bases clipped from V and 12 bases from J, the junction kept 9 bases outside the gene matches. The CDR3 is 15 amino acids.

On this clonotype: Its ends do not fully match the called genes, so a read error is possible. The chain links TRBV7-9 to TRBJ1-2, with a weak D call TRBD1 (6 bases). The CDR3 extends over 14 amino acids. The V gene's germline CDR1 is SEHNR and CDR2 FQNEAQ (reference sequence). The CDR3 region is CTSRPSGGRDGYTF. CDR3 in DNA: TGTACCAGCAGACCCAGCGGGGGGCGCGATGGCTACACCTTC.